This T cell receptor beta chain stems from a study of blood T cell repertoires in COVID-19. The CDR3 is 19 residues long. Trimming at V came to 7 bases and at J to 3 bases, leaving 20 bases not matched to a gene. The V gene's germline CDR1 is MDHEN and CDR2 SYDVKM. Clones were sequenced by immunoSEQ multiplex PCR, and TCRdb holds only the in-frame ones, with some missing. Here the sample spans about 110,000 clones, 71% being singletons. In this sample, this clone turned up a few times. This TCR was recovered from a woman aged 35 to 49 with acute or convalescent COVID-19. The sample comprised peripheral blood. The V and J genes are TRBV28 and TRBJ2-7; 11 bases are a match to TRBD2. CDR3 bases: TGTGCCAGCATCCCGTATCCCTCTACTAGCGGGGGCTTCAGCTACGAGCAGTACTTC. Protein: CASIPYPSTSGGFSYEQYF.